This T cell receptor (beta chain) is from a study of CD8+CD57+ T cells in acquired aplastic anemia. Patients chosen for sequencing had shown CD8+CD57+ cell expansion by flow cytometry. Everyone among the patients had severe acquired aplastic anemia. This clonotype was seen ten or more times. The antigen is not known. Overall study findings and caveats: Comparison of patients with controls identified roughly 30 shared CD8+ CDR3 sequences.

Using genomic DNA as the template, TCR beta VDJ and CDR3 profiling was carried out. TCRdb processed the reads anew with MiXCR; each CDR3 protein has one entry. The data show 150,000 or so distinct CDR3 sequences, with around 48% seen just once and approximately 1% held by the top ten. Sequenced: sorted CD4+, CD8+, or CD8+CD57+ T cells (not recorded which) from PBMCs. The receptor was derived from a human donor with aplastic anemia.

The CDR3 coding sequence is TGTGCCACCAGCAGAGATAGGCCTGGAAACACCATATATTTT. The encoded protein is CATSRDRPGNTIYF. The chain carries TRBV15 and TRBJ1-3; D is unclear. V was shortened by 0 bases and J by 2 bases, with 5 bases between the two germline ends. CDR1 is LNHNV, CDR2 YYDKDF, per germline (reference sequence). The CDR3 totals 14 residues.